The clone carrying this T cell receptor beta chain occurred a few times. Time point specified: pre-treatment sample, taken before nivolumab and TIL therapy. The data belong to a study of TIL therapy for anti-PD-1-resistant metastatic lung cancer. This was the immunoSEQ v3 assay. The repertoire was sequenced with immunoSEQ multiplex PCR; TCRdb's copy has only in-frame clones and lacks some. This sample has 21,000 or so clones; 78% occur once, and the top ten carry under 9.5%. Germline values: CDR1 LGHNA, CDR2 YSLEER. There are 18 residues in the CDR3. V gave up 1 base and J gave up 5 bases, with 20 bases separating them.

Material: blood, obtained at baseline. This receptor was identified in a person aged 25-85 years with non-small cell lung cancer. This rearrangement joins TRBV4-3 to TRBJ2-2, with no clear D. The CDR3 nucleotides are TGCGCCAGCAGCCAAGTGATCATCTGGCTAGATTGGACCGGGGAGCTGTTTTTT. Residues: CASSQVIIWLDWTGELFF.